The 24 T cell receptor beta chains reported below all come from one sample, sequenced in a study of cytotoxic CD8 clonotypes in ibrutinib-treated CLL. Profiled with immunoSEQ multiplex PCR; TCRdb holds only in-frame clones, not every one. The repertoire holds more than 200,000 clones, roughly 79% seen once, with roughly 10% in the top ten. The input for sequencing was PBMCs, taken after 12 months of ibrutinib treatment. These receptors all stem from a human donor with chronic lymphocytic leukemia.

This clone was picked up one time. The J gene is TRBJ1-5, the V gene TRBV27; D is uncertain. Germline V gives CDR1 MNHEY, CDR2 SMNVEV (reference sequence). Trimming took off 5 bases at V and 2 bases at J, with 22 bases between the two ends. The CDR3 sequence is 18 residues long. In DNA, the CDR3 is TGTGCCAGCAGTCTAACCTCTGGGAGTGGGCATGGCAATCAGCCCCAGCATTTT. This sequence encodes CASSLTSGSGHGNQPQHF.

This chain connects TRBV2 to TRBJ2-2; 8 bases map to TRBD2. The J segment lost 7 bases and the V segment lost 10 bases, leaving 8 bases of the junction unmatched. The germline V gene encodes CDR1 SNHLY and CDR2 FYNNEI. This CDR3 is 13 amino acids long. For the CDR3, the DNA is TGTGCCACTGGGAGCGGGAGAATCGGGGAGCTGTTTTTT. Encoded protein: CATGSGRIGELFF.

The CDR3 is CASSRAGNTDTQYF. As DNA, the CDR3 is TGTGCCAGCTCTCGGGCCGGGAACACAGATACGCAGTATTTT. The V gene is TRBV7-9, the J gene TRBJ2-3; D is possibly TRBD2 (5 bases). The ends were cut back, 8 bases at V and 2 bases at J, with 14 bases in the middle. The CDR3 has 14 amino acids. The germline V gene encodes CDR1 SEHNR and CDR2 FQNEAQ (reference sequence).

V usage is TRBV5-1 and J usage is TRBJ1-4; D is uncertain. CDR1 SGHRS and CDR2 YFSETQ come from the germline V gene. This CDR3 region has 15 residues. Trimming shortened V by 1 base and J by 4 bases, and 11 bases separated the two germline ends. CDR3 sequence (DNA): TGCGCCAGCAGCTTGCCCTCCTTTCGTAATGAAAAACTGTTTTTT. Amino acids: CASSLPSFRNEKLFF. Based on the CDR3 plus reference TRBV5-1 and TRBJ1-4, the full variable domain is KAGVTQTPRYLIKTRGQQVTLSCSPISGHRSVSWYQQTPGQGLQFLFEYFSETQRNKGNFPGRFSGRQFSNSRSEMNVSTLELGDSALYLCASSLPSFRNEKLFFGSGTQLSVL.

V usage is TRBV5-6 and J usage is TRBJ2-3; D is perhaps TRBD1 (6 bases). Germline V gene sequence: CDR1 SGHDT, CDR2 YYEEEE. V was shortened by 2 bases and J by 5 bases, with 15 bases between the two germline ends. The CDR3 has 15 amino acids. CDR3 in amino acids: CASSFTGTMRDTQYF. As DNA, the CDR3 is TGTGCCAGCAGCTTTACAGGGACCATGAGAGATACGCAGTATTTT.

The gene calls are TRBV4-1 and TRBJ2-5; the match to TRBD1 covers 8 bases. Germline values: CDR1 MGHRA, CDR2 YSYEKL. The CDR3 sequence is 14 residues long. V trimming: 4 bases; J trimming: 1 base; junction bases outside the gene matches: 2. The CDR3 DNA reads as TGCGCCAGCAGCCGTGGACAGGGCCAAGAGACCCAGTACTTC. Its translation is CASSRGQGQETQYF.

The CDR3 bases are TGTGCCAGCGGGAGGGCCAACAATGAGCAGTTCTTC. It yields the protein CASGRANNEQFF. V usage is TRBV2 and J usage is TRBJ2-1, with 7 bases that match TRBD2. This CDR3 contains 12 residues. Trimming removed 8 bases from V and 5 bases from J; junction bases left unmatched: 3. Germline CDR1 reads SNHLY; CDR2 reads FYNNEI.

This chain links TRBV6-4 with TRBJ2-2; 8 bases line up with TRBD2. The germline CDR1 and CDR2 sequences are MRHNA and SNTAGT. The CDR3 runs 16 residues. Trimming cost V 5 bases and J 3 bases; bases outside gene matches: 8. The CDR3 DNA follows: TGTGCCAGCAGTACGAGCGGGAGTGGAGACACCGGGGAGCTGTTTTTT. This sequence encodes CASSTSGSGDTGELFF.

The chain couples TRBV30 to TRBJ1-3; 12 bases are a match to TRBD1. CDR3 length: 15 amino acids. The V gene end was trimmed by 5 bases and the J gene end by 2 bases; junction bases not matched to a gene: 4. CDR1 and CDR2 from the germline V gene are GTSNPN and SVGIG (reference sequence). As DNA, the CDR3 is TGTGCCTGGTACCGGGACAGGGGGCCTGGAAACACCATATATTTT. Its protein is CAWYRDRGPGNTIYF.

A single count supports this clone. V and J are TRBV6-5 and TRBJ2-5; D perhaps matches TRBD1 (5 bases). CDR3 size: 14 residues. Germline CDR1 and CDR2: MNHEY and SVGAGI. V dropped 6 bases and J dropped 0 bases, with 11 bases sitting between them. The CDR3 DNA reads TGTGCCAGCAGCGGACAACCGAACCAAGAGACCCAGTACTTC. Translation: CASSGQPNQETQYF.

The V gene is TRBV2, the J gene TRBJ2-1; D could derive from TRBD1 or TRBD2 (5 bases each). V shed 5 bases and J shed 8 bases, with 10 bases lying between them. The V gene's germline CDR1 is SNHLY and CDR2 FYNNEI. The CDR3 sequence is 12 residues long. In DNA, the CDR3 is TGTGCCAGCAGTCAAGAGGGGTATGAGCAGTTCTTC. It translates to CASSQEGYEQFF.

Turning to this clone: This sample includes further DNA sequences coding for the same CDR3. This chain links TRBV18 with TRBJ2-5, with D uncertain. The CDR3 covers 12 residues. Trimming removed 3 bases at V and 5 bases at J, with 7 bases between. In germline, CDR1 is KGHSH, CDR2 LQKENI. DNA for the CDR3: TGTGCCAGCTCACCGGGCCTGGAGACCCAGTACTTC. It yields the protein CASSPGLETQYF. Full variable domain (remainder filled in from reference TRBV18 and TRBJ2-5): NAGVMQNPRHLVRRRGQEARLRCSPMKGHSHVYWYRQLPEEGLKFMVYLQKENIIDESGMPKERFSAEFPKEGPSILRIQQVVRGDSAAYFCASSPGLETQYFGPGTRLLVL.

The chain is built from TRBV2 and TRBJ1-1; D not resolved. Germline-derived CDR1 and CDR2 are SNHLY and FYNNEI. The CDR3 is 15 residues long. Between the trimmed V and J ends, which lost 1 base and 6 bases, there was a span of 15 bases. For the CDR3, the DNA is TGTGCCAGCAGTGAAGGTAGGGTTAGGGTCTCTGAAGCTTTCTTT. Protein: CASSEGRVRVSEAFF.

The V call is TRBV2, the J call TRBJ1-1; 7 bases match TRBD1. CDR1 is SNHLY and CDR2 is FYNNEI in the germline V gene. J gave up 5 bases and V 6 bases, and 9 bases lay outside the gene matches. The CDR3 is made up of 14 amino acids. The CDR3 reads CASRVLQGGTEAFF. The CDR3, as DNA: TGTGCCAGCAGAGTTCTCCAGGGGGGGACTGAAGCTTTCTTT.

The chain joins TRBV28 to TRBJ1-1; TRBD1 is a possible D gene (6 bases). The CDR3 has 15 residues. With 9 bases removed from V and 1 base from J, the gap between germline ends came to 18 bases. From germline, CDR1 is MDHEN and CDR2 SYDVKM. The CDR3 region has the DNA TGTGCCAGTCTTACTTACTCACAGGGGAACACTGAAGCTTTCTTT. Translation: CASLTYSQGNTEAFF.

The chain uses TRBV6-4 and TRBJ2-2, with 10 bases aligning to TRBD1. Germline CDR1 and CDR2: MRHNA and SNTAGT. The junction had 3 bases not matched to a gene; V was cut back by 8 bases and J by 3 bases. This CDR3 comprises 14 residues. The CDR3 region has the DNA TGTGCCAGCGCGGGGACAGGGGACACCGGGGAGCTGTTTTTT. It yields the protein CASAGTGDTGELFF.

The chain links TRBV19 to TRBJ2-7; a possible D gene is TRBD1 (6 bases). Trimming removed 5 bases at V and 6 bases at J, with 14 bases between. Germline CDR1 and CDR2: LNHDA and SQIVND (reference sequence). The length of the CDR3 is 13 residues. Here the CDR3 reads CASSPGVRFEQYF. The CDR3 DNA sequence: TGTGCCAGTAGTCCAGGGGTAAGGTTCGAGCAGTACTTC.

This rearrangement joins TRBV6-5 to TRBJ2-7; a weak D match, TRBD1 (5 bases). The CDR3 has 12 amino acids. Germline CDR1 reads MNHEY; CDR2 reads SVGAGI. The V gene lost 6 bases and the J gene lost 2 bases, with 8 bases spanning the gap. The CDR3 loop is CASRGAAYEQYF. The DNA of the CDR3 is TGTGCCAGCAGAGGGGCAGCCTACGAGCAGTACTTC.

The J gene is TRBJ1-2, the V gene TRBV6-5; 9 bases line up with TRBD1. Germline trimming cut 0 bases from V and 8 bases from J; bases unmatched to any gene: 10. Germline CDR1 reads MNHEY; CDR2 reads SVGAGI. CDR3 size: 16 residues. DNA of the CDR3: TGTGCCAGCAGTTACTCGGGGACAGGGACCCCCCGCGGCTACACCTTC. Its protein is CASSYSGTGTPRGYTF.

Turning to this clone: The sample carries other DNA sequences with the same CDR3. The chain combines TRBV27 with TRBJ1-1, with TRBD1 matching 8 bases. The J segment lost 4 bases and the V segment lost 6 bases, leaving 10 bases of the junction unmatched. Germline V gene lookup returns CDR1 MNHEY and CDR2 SMNVEV (reference sequence). There are 15 residues in the CDR3. The CDR3 DNA follows: TGTGCCAGCAGCCCGCTCGGACAGGGCGGCACTGAAGCTTTCTTT. It encodes CASSPLGQGGTEAFF.

Only a few counts were recorded for this clone. The chain couples TRBV6-1 to TRBJ2-7; 10 nucleotides match TRBD1. Germline V lookup: CDR1 MNHNS, CDR2 SASEGT. J lost 4 bases, V lost 0 bases, and 3 bases had no gene match. CDR3 length equals 15 residues. CDR3 sequence (DNA): TGTGCCAGCAGTGAAGCAAGGACAGGGGGGTACGAGCAGTACTTC. Residues: CASSEARTGGYEQYF.

This rearrangement joins TRBV6-4 to TRBJ2-1; possible D gene TRBD1, 6 bases. The V gene's germline CDR1 is MRHNA and CDR2 SNTAGT. This CDR3 contains 13 residues. Trimming pared 4 bases from V and 4 bases from J, leaving 8 bases between. The CDR3 is CASSVTGYNEQFF. The CDR3 nucleotides read TGTGCCAGCAGTGTGACAGGTTACAATGAGCAGTTCTTC.

This clone was seen a handful of times. The rearrangement uses TRBV5-1 and TRBJ1-1; D is unclear. Germline V gives CDR1 SGHRS, CDR2 YFSETQ. Trimming shortened V by 4 bases and J by 5 bases, and 15 bases separated the two germline ends. The CDR3 runs 14 residues. The CDR3 DNA follows: TGCGCCAGCAGCCCCCGGACGGACGGGACTGAAGCTTTCTTT. Translation: CASSPRTDGTEAFF.

This clone was picked up one time. A junction end diverges from the germline sequence, so it may reflect a read error. This chain joins TRBV11-2 and TRBJ2-3; TRBD2 matches at 7 bases. There are 12 residues in the CDR3. Germline CDR1 SGHAT, CDR2 FQNNGV. In nucleotides, the CDR3 is TGTGCCAGCAGCCCGGCTGGGGGAGGGCGGGTGTTT. Translated: CASSPAGGGRVF.